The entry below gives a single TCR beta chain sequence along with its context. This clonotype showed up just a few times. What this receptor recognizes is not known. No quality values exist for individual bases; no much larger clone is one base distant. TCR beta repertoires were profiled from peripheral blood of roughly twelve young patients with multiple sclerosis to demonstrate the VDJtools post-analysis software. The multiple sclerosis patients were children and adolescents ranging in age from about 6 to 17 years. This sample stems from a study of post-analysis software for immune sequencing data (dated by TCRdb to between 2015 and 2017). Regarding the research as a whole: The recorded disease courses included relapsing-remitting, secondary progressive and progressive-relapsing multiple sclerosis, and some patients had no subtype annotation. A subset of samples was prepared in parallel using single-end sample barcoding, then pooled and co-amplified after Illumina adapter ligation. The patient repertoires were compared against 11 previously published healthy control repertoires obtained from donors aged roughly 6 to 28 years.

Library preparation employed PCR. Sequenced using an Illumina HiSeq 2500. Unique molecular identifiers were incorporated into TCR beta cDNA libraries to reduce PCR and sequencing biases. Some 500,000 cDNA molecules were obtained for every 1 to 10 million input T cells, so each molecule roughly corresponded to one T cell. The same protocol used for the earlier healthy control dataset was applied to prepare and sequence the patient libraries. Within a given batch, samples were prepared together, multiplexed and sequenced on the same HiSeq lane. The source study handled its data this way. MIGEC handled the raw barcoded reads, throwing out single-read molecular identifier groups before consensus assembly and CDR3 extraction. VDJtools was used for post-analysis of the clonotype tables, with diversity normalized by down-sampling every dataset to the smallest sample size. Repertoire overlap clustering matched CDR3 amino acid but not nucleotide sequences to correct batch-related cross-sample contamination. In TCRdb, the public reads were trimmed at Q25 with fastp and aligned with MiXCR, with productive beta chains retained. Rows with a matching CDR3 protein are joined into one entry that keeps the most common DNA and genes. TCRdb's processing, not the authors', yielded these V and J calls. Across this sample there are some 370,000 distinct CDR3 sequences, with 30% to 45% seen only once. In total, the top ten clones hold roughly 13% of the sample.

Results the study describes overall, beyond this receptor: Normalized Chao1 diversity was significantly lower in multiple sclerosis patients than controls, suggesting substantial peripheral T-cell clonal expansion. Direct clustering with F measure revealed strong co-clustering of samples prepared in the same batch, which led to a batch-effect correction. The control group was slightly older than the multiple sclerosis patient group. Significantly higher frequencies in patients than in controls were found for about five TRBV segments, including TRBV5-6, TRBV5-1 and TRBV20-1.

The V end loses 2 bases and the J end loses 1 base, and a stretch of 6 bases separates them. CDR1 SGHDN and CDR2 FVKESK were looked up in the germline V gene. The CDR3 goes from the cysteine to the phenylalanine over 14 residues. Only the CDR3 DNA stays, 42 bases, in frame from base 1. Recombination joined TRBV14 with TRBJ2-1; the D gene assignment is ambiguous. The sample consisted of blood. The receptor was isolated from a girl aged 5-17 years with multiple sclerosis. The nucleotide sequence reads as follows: TGTGCCAGCAGCCAACTGGTTTCCTACAATGAGCAGTTCTTC. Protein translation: CASSQLVSYNEQFF.